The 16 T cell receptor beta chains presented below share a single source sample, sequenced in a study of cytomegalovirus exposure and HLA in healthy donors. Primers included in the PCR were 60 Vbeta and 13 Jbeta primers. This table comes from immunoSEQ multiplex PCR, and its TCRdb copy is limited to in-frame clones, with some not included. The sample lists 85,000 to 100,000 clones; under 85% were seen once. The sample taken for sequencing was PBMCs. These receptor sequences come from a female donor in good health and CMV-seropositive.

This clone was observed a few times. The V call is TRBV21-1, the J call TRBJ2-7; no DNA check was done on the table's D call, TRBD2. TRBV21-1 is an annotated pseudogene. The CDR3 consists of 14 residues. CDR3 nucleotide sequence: TGTGCCAGCAGCAAATGTGCGTCTTCCTACGAGCAGTACTTC. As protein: CASSKCASSYEQYF.

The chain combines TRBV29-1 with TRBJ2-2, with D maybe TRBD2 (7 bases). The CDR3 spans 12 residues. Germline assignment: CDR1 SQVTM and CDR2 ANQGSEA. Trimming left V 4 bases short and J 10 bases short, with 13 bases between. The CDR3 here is CSVVGGPTELFF. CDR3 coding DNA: TGCAGCGTTGTCGGGGGGCCGACGGAGCTGTTTTTT.

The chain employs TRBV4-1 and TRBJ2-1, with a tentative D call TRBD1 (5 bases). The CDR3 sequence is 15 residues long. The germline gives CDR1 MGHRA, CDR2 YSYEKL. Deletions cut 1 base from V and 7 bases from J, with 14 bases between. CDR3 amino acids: CASSQVRQGSNEQFF. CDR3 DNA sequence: TGCGCCAGCAGCCAAGTCCGGCAGGGATCAAATGAGCAGTTCTTC.

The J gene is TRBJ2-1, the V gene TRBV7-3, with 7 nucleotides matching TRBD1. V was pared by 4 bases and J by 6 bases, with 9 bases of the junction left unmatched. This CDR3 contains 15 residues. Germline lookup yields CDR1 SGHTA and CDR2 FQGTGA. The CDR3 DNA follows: TGTGCCAGCAGCTCTACAGGGGATTGGTCCAATGAGCAGTTCTTC. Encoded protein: CASSSTGDWSNEQFF.

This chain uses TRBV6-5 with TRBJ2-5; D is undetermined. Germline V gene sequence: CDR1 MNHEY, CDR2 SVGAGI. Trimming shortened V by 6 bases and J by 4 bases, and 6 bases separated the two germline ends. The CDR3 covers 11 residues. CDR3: CASRLLETQYF. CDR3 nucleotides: TGTGCCAGCAGGTTACTAGAGACCCAGTACTTC.

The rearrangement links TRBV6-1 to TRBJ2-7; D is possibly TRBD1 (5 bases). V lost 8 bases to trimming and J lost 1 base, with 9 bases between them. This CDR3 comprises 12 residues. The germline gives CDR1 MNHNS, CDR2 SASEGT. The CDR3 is CASEKGSYEQYF. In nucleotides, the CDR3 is TGTGCCAGCGAGAAGGGGTCCTACGAGCAGTACTTC.

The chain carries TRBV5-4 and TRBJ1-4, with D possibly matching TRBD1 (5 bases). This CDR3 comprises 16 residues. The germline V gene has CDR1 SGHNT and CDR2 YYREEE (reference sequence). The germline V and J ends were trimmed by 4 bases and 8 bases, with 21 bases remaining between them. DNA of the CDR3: TGTGCCAGCAGCGGAACACGGGGGGGTATCGGAGAAAAACTGTTTTTT. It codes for CASSGTRGGIGEKLFF.

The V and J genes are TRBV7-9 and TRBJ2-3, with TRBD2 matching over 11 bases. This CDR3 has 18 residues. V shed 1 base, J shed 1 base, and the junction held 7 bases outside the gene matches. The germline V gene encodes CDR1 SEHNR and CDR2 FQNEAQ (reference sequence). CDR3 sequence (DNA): TGTGCCAGCAGCTTAGGCAAAGGGACTAGCGGACGCACAGATACGCAGTATTTT. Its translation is CASSLGKGTSGRTDTQYF.

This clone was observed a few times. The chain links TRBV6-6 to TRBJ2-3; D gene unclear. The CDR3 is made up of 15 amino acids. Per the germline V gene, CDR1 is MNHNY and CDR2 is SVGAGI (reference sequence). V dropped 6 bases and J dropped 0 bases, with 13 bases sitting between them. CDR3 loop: CASSLNEASTDTQYF. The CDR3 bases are TGTGCCAGCAGCCTCAATGAGGCCAGCACAGATACGCAGTATTTT.

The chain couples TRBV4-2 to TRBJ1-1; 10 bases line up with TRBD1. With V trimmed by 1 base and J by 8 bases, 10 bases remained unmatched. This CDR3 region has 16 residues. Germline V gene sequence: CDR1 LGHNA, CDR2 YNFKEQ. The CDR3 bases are TGTGCCAGCAGCCAAGGACAGGGGGCGCGTCGGTCCGAAGCTTTCTTT. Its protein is CASSQGQGARRSEAFF.

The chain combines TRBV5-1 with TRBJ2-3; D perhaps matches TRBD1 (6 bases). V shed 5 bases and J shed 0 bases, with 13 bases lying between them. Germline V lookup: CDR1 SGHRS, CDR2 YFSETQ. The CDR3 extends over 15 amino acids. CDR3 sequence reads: CASRIRTGSTDTQYF. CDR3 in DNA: TGCGCCAGCAGGATACGAACAGGGAGCACAGATACGCAGTATTTT.

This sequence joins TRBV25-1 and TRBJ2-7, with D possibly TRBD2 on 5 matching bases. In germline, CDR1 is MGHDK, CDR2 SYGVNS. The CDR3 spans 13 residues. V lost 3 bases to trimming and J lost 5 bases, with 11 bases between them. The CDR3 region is CASSDEGWNEQYF. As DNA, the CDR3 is TGTGCCAGCAGTGATGAGGGTTGGAACGAGCAGTACTTC.

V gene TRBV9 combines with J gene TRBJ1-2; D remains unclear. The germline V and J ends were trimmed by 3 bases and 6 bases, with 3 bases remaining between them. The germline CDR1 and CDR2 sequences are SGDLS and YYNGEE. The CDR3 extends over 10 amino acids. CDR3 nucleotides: TGTGCCAGCAGCGGTAATGGCTACACCTTC. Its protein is CASSGNGYTF.

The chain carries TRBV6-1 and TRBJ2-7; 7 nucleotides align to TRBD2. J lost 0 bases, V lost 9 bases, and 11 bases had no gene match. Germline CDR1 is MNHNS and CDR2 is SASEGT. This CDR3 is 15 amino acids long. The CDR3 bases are TGTGCCAGTCTCGTTGCCGGGACTAACTCCTACGAGCAGTACTTC. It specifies CASLVAGTNSYEQYF.

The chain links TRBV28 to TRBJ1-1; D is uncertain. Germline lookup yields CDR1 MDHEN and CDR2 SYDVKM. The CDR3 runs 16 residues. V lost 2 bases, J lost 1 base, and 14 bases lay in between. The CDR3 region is CASSLSSLGRNTEAFF. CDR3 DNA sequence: TGTGCCAGCAGTTTAAGTTCCCTCGGGAGGAACACTGAAGCTTTCTTT.

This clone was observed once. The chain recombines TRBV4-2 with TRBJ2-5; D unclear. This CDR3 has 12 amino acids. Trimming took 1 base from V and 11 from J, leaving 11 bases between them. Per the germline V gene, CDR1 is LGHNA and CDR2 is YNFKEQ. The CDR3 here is CASSQGAEEQYF. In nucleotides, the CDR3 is TGTGCCAGCAGCCAAGGGGCAGAAGAGCAGTACTTC.